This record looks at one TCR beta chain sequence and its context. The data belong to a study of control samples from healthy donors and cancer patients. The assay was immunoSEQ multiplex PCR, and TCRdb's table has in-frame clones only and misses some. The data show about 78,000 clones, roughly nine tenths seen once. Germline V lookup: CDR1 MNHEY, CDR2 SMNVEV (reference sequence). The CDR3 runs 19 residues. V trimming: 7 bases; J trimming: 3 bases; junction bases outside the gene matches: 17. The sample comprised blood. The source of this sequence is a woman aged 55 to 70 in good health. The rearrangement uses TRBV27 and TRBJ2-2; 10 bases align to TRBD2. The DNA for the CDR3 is TGTGCCAGCACTCCCGGGACTGGCCTAGCGGGAGCAGACACCGGGGAGCTGTTTTTT. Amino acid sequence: CASTPGTGLAGADTGELFF.